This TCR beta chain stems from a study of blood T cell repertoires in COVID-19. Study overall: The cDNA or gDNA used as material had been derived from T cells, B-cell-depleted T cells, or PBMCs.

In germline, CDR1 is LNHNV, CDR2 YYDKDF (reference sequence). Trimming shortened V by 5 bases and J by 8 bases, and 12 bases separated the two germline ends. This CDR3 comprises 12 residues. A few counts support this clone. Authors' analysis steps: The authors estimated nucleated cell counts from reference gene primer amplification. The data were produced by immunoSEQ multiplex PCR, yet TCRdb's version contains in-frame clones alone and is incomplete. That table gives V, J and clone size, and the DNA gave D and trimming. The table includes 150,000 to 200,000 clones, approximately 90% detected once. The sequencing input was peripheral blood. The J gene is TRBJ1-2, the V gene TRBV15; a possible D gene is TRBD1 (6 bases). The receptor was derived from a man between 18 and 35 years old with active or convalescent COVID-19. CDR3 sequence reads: CATSHREDGYTF. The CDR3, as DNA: TGTGCCACCAGCCACAGGGAAGACGGCTACACCTTC.